This T cell receptor (beta chain) was recovered during a study of regulatory T cells in long-lasting Graves disease. Background on the study: Graves' patients (newly diagnosed) had been on antithyroid drugs under 3 months.

Time point given: newly diagnosed GD, antithyroid drugs for less than 3 months. PBMC-extracted RNA yielded the TCR library. CDR3 length: 15 amino acids. Germline CDR1 reads SGHVS; CDR2 reads FNYEAQ. J was trimmed by 6 bases and V by 5 bases; bases with no gene match: 6. According to the study, TCR beta libraries were built with iRepertoire HTBI primers and CDR3-region Arm-PCR. Per the original data handling: Analysis of the samples identified more than 60 TRBV and over 13 TRBJ segments. TCRdb processed the multiplex PCR reads anew with MiXCR; each CDR3 protein has one entry. The V and J calls were not made by the authors but by TCRdb's processing. Of about 540,000 distinct CDR3 sequences listed, 13% are singletons. These data were likewise used in another study, on T cells in Graves' hyperthyroidism and ophthalmopathy. That investigation notes: A set of HTBI primers served as the primers for a first-round RT-PCR of the TCR CDR3.

The sequence was obtained from a young man with Graves disease. The source material was peripheral blood mononuclear cells (PBMCs), sampled at new diagnosis, from a patient treated with antithyroid drugs. V and J are TRBV7-6 and TRBJ2-3, with TRBD1 matching over 12 bases. The CDR3 sequence: CASSLGTGGVDTQYF. The CDR3 coding sequence is TGTGCCAGCAGCCTCGGGACAGGGGGCGTGGATACGCAGTATTTT.